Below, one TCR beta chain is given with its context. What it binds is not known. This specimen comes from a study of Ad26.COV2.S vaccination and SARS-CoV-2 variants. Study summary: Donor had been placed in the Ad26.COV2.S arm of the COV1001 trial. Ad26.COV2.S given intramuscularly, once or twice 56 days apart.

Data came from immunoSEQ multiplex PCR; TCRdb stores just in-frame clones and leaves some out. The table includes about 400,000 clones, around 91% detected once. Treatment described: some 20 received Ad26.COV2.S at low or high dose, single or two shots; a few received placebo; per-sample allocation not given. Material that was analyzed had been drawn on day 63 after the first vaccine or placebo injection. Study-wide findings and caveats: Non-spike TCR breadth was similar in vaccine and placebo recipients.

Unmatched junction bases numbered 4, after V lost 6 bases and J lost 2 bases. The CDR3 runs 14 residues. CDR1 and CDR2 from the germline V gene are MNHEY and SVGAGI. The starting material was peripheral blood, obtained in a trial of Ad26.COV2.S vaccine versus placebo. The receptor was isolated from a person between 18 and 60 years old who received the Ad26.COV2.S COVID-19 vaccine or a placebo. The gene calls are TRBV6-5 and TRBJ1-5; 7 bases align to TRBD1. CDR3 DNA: TGTGCCAGCAGCCCCAGGGGGGGCAATCAGCCCCAGCATTTT. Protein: CASSPRGGNQPQHF.